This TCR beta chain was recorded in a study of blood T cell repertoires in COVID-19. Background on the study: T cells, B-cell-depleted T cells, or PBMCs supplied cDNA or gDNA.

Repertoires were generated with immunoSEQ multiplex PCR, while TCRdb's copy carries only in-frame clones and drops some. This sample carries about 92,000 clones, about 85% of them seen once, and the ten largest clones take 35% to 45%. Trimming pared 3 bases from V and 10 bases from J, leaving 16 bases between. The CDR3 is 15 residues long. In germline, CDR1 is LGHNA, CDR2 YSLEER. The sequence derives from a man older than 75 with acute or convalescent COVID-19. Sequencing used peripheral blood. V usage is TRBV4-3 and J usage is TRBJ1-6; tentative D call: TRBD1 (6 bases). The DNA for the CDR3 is TGCGCCAGCAGCCAGGACCCTGGGGGGGGCTCACCCCTCCACTTT. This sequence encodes CASSQDPGGGSPLHF.